A selection of T cell receptor beta chains follows, all from one sample in a study of T-cell reconstitution after alpha-beta-depleted transplantation in children. Using its own MiXCR run on the PCR reads, TCRdb lists one record per CDR3 protein. The data contain 350,000 to 450,000 distinct CDR3 sequences, about an eighth of them singletons. This sample comprised PBMCs, obtained from the stem cell graft. Receptor source: a human donor who donated a stem cell graft to a child with Fanconi anemia. Both conserved end residues are part of each CDR3. Each record gives: V gene, D gene, J gene, clone size, CDR3 DNA, CDR3 protein. The D gene is left open where the match is weak. Clone size is shown for a subset of rows, as once, few, many or a class of expanded clone.

>TRBV14|.|TRBJ1-6|few
TGTGCCAGCAGCCTAAGGGGAATCAGTTCACCCCTCCACTTT
CASSLRGISSPLHF
>TRBV12-3/TRBV12-4|.|TRBJ1-5|many
TGTGCCAGCAGTTTAACGGCAGGGCATCAGCCCCAGCATTTT
CASSLTAGHQPQHF
>TRBV5-1|TRBD1|TRBJ2-2|few
TGCGCCAGCAGTCCTTATCCCGGGACAGGGGGGACCGGGGAGCTGTTTTTT
CASSPYPGTGGTGELFF
>TRBV4-3|.|TRBJ2-3|few
TGCGCCAGCAGCCAAAGGTTATCAGATACGCAGTATTTT
CASSQRLSDTQYF
>TRBV4-3|.|TRBJ2-2|.
TGCGCCAGCAGCCTCAGATGGGCGAACACCGGGGAGCTGTTTTTT
CASSLRWANTGELFF
>TRBV6-1|TRBD1|TRBJ1-2|few
TGTGCCAGCAGTATCCGGGACAGGGACTATGGCTACACCTTC
CASSIRDRDYGYTF
>TRBV20-1|.|TRBJ1-6|.
TGCAGTGCCGGGTCGGGGAATAATTCACCCCTCCACTTT
CSAGSGNNSPLHF
>TRBV10-3|TRBD1|TRBJ2-4|.
TGTGCCATCAGTGAAGGGTTAGGGGGCAGGGACATTCAGTACTTC
CAISEGLGGRDIQYF
>TRBV10-3|.|TRBJ1-2|.
TGTGCCATCAGTGAGAGCCTTCCCAGTGGCTACACCTTC
CAISESLPSGYTF
>TRBV2|.|TRBJ1-1|.
TGTGCCAGCAGTGGAGGGCAGGACGCTGAAGCTTTCTTT
CASSGGQDAEAFF
>TRBV30|TRBD2|TRBJ2-3|.
TGTGCCTGGAGTCCACGGGGGGGCGGCACAGATACGCAGTATTTT
CAWSPRGGGTDTQYF
>TRBV12-3/TRBV12-4|.|TRBJ2-3|.
TGTGCCAGCAGTCCTTTCACAGGTCCCCTCACAGATACGCAGTATTTT
CASSPFTGPLTDTQYF
>TRBV6-2/TRBV6-3|.|TRBJ1-5|few
TGTGCCAGCAGTTACTTTCGAGGTGGGGCTAGCAATCAGCCCCAGCATTTT
CASSYFRGGASNQPQHF
>TRBV2|TRBD1|TRBJ2-5|few
TGTGCCAGCAGTACAGGGGGCGGTGAGGAGACCCAGTACTTC
CASSTGGGEETQYF
>TRBV5-1|.|TRBJ2-1|few
TGCGCCAGCAGCTCCTCCGGGACGGATGACAATGAGCAGTTCTTC
CASSSSGTDDNEQFF
>TRBV6-5|.|TRBJ1-2|few
TGTGCCAGCAGTCCTGCAGGCGATGGCTACACCTTC
CASSPAGDGYTF
>TRBV5-1|.|TRBJ1-4|few
TGCGCCAGCAGCTGGGATTCATTGGAAAAACTGTTTTTT
CASSWDSLEKLFF
>TRBV5-1|.|TRBJ2-7|many
TGCGCCAGCAGCTTCGGCCAGGGCGGGTACGAGCAGTACTTC
CASSFGQGGYEQYF
>TRBV29-1|TRBD2|TRBJ2-3|many
TGCAGCGGCGGCGGGGGGACCACAGATACGCAGTATTTT
CSGGGGTTDTQYF
>TRBV5-6|.|TRBJ1-3|.
TGTGCCAGCAGCCGTCGCAGTGCGTGGGACACCATATATTTT
CASSRRSAWDTIYF
>TRBV5-1|TRBD1|TRBJ2-1|many
TGCGCCAGCAGCCTGATGGGACAGGGAAACAATGAGCAGTTCTTC
CASSLMGQGNNEQFF
>TRBV4-1|.|TRBJ2-1|few
TGCGCCAGCAGCCAAGCCCTAGGCAGGCATGAGCAGTTCTTC
CASSQALGRHEQFF
>TRBV20-1|TRBD1|TRBJ1-1|few
TGCAGTGCTAGAGATTGGAGGACAGGGCCGAACACTGAAGCTTTCTTT
CSARDWRTGPNTEAFF
>TRBV9|TRBD1|TRBJ1-6|few
TGTGCCAGCAGCTGGGGACAGTTAAATTCACCCCTCCACTTT
CASSWGQLNSPLHF
>TRBV10-3|TRBD2|TRBJ2-7|.
TGTGCCTCCGGAGGCCGGGAGGTAATCTACGAGCAGTACTTC
CASGGREVIYEQYF
>TRBV7-9|.|TRBJ2-6|.
TGTGCCAGCAGCTTGCACCCTCAAAACGTCCTGACTTTC
CASSLHPQNVLTF
>TRBV4-1|TRBD2|TRBJ2-3|few
TGCGCCAGCAGCCGAGGACTAGCGGGGGGGCCCGGAGATACGCAGTATTTT
CASSRGLAGGPGDTQYF
>TRBV7-2|.|TRBJ2-2|few
TGTGCCAGCAGCGCTCGATCATACACCGGGGAGCTGTTTTTT
CASSARSYTGELFF
>TRBV20-1|.|TRBJ1-5|many
TGCAGTGCCCTCCGGGGGGCAGATAGCAATCAGCCCCAGCATTTT
CSALRGADSNQPQHF
>TRBV25-1|.|TRBJ1-6|.
TGTGCCAGCAGTGGGCGGCCGGTTAATTCACCCCTCCACTTT
CASSGRPVNSPLHF
>TRBV6-5|.|TRBJ1-1|few
TGTGCCAGCAGTTACTCGATCGGGCAAGGGCCCGGGGTCGGGACTGAAGCTTTCTTT
CASSYSIGQGPGVGTEAFF
>TRBV14|TRBD2|TRBJ2-1|.
TGTGCCAGCAGCCGCAGCGGGGGGAACTACAATGAGCAGTTCTTC
CASSRSGGNYNEQFF
>TRBV10-3|.|TRBJ2-7|few
TGTGCCATCAGTGAGAAGGGTAAAGGGAACTACGAGCAGTACTTC
CAISEKGKGNYEQYF
>TRBV28|.|TRBJ2-1|.
TGTGCCAGCAGCATCCTTGAGGGTGAGCAGTTCTTC
CASSILEGEQFF
>TRBV5-4|.|TRBJ2-2|many
TGTGCCAGCAGCTTAGAGGGAATCACCGGGGAGCTGTTTTTT
CASSLEGITGELFF
>TRBV6-5|.|TRBJ1-2|.
TGTGCCAGCAGTTCCGTCCAGGGAGGATATGGCTACACCTTC
CASSSVQGGYGYTF
>TRBV7-9|.|TRBJ1-1|.
TGTGCCAGCAGCTCCCTTGGGCAGCCTGAAGCTTTCTTT
CASSSLGQPEAFF